A single sample gave rise to the 13 T cell receptor beta chains below, sequenced in a study of blood T cell repertoires in COVID-19. This table comes from immunoSEQ multiplex PCR, and its TCRdb copy is limited to in-frame clones, with some not included. The sample contains some 35,000 clones, 88% of which appear only once. Material: peripheral blood. The receptors stem from a man between 65 and 79 years old with acute or convalescent COVID-19.

This chain connects TRBV3-1 (or the pseudogene TRBV3-2) to TRBJ2-5; maybe TRBD2 (6 bases). V dropped 6 bases and J dropped 3 bases, with 20 bases sitting between them. The CDR3 has 16 residues. Per germline, CDR1 LGHDT and CDR2 YNNKEL (reference sequence). The CDR3: CASSLRLAEGKETQYF. The CDR3 nucleotides read TGTGCCAGCAGTCTTCGTTTAGCGGAGGGGAAAGAGACCCAGTACTTC.

The chain links TRBV10-3 to TRBJ1-5, with 9 nucleotides matching TRBD1. The J segment lost 0 bases and the V segment lost 8 bases, leaving 5 bases of the junction unmatched. Germline CDR1 ENHRY, CDR2 SYGVKD. The CDR3 spans 15 residues. The CDR3: CAIGRQGDSNQPQHF. CDR3 bases: TGTGCCATCGGGAGACAGGGGGATAGCAATCAGCCCCAGCATTTT.

The genes are TRBV7-8 and TRBJ2-3; 8 bases are a match to TRBD2. This CDR3 contains 16 residues. Germline V gives CDR1 SGHVS, CDR2 FQNEAQ. Trimming cost V 1 base and J 6 bases; bases outside gene matches: 9. CDR3 in DNA: TGTGCCAGCAGCTTAGAGTCCGGGACTAGATCTGATACGCAGTATTTT. Its translation is CASSLESGTRSDTQYF.

This clone was recorded once. This chain joins TRBV19 and TRBJ1-1; D remains ambiguous. Germline V lookup: CDR1 LNHDA, CDR2 SQIVND (reference sequence). Trimming removed 1 base at V and 3 bases at J, with 6 bases between. The CDR3 is 13 residues long. The CDR3 loop reads CASSIGRDTEAFF. The CDR3 nucleotides are TGTGCCAGTAGTATAGGTCGGGACACTGAAGCTTTCTTT.

Only one count was recorded for this clone. The chain joins TRBV19 to TRBJ2-4, with 14 bases that match TRBD2. V trimming: 5 bases; J trimming: 1 base; junction bases outside the gene matches: 4. Germline values: CDR1 LNHDA, CDR2 SQIVND (reference sequence). The CDR3 is 17 residues long. CDR3 residues: CASSLRLAGGAKNIQYF. CDR3 coding DNA: TGTGCCAGTAGTCTTCGACTAGCGGGGGGGGCCAAAAACATTCAGTACTTC. Drawing the rest from reference TRBV19 and TRBJ2-4, the complete variable domain is DGGITQSPKYLFRKEGQNVTLSCEQNLNHDAMYWYRQDPGQGLRLIYYSQIVNDFQKGDIAEGYSVSREKKESFPLTVTSAQKNPTAFYLCASSLRLAGGAKNIQYFGAGTRLSVL.

The chain links TRBV18 to TRBJ2-5; 7 bases agree with TRBD2. The CDR3 spans 15 residues. CDR1 KGHSH and CDR2 LQKENI come from the germline V gene. With 0 bases clipped from V and 2 bases from J, the junction kept 3 bases outside the gene matches. In nucleotides, the CDR3 is TGTGCCAGCTCACCACCAGCGGGGCGGCAAGAGACCCAGTACTTC. This encodes CASSPPAGRQETQYF.

The chain uses TRBV9 and TRBJ2-7, with 9 bases identical to TRBD1. The CDR3 spans 14 residues. J lost 4 bases, V lost 4 bases, and 6 bases had no gene match. Germline V gene lookup returns CDR1 SGDLS and CDR2 YYNGEE. The CDR3 reads CASSKQGQGYEQYF. DNA of the CDR3: TGTGCCAGCAGCAAACAGGGACAGGGTTACGAGCAGTACTTC.

The rearrangement uses TRBV6-5 and TRBJ2-5; 7 nucleotides line up with TRBD1. The germline V gene has CDR1 MNHEY and CDR2 SVGAGI. The V segment lost 4 bases and the J segment 5 bases; nucleotides outside the gene matches: 7. This CDR3 has 14 amino acids. The CDR3 spells CASSSTGDLETQYF. The CDR3 region has the DNA TGTGCCAGCAGTTCCACAGGGGACCTCGAGACCCAGTACTTC.

This chain connects TRBV6-2 or TRBV6-3 to TRBJ1-5; D perhaps matches TRBD1 (6 bases). CDR1 and CDR2 (germline): MNHEY, SVGEGT. CDR3 length equals 15 residues. Deletions cut 2 bases from V and 6 bases from J, with 14 bases between. The CDR3 bases are TGTGCCAGCAGTTACCGGGGGGGCATGGGTCAGCCCCAGCATTTT. Protein: CASSYRGGMGQPQHF.

This chain links TRBV6-5 with TRBJ1-5; the match to TRBD1 covers 10 bases. Trimming cost V 7 bases and J 7 bases; bases outside gene matches: 10. The CDR3 length is 15 residues. Germline CDR1 reads MNHEY; CDR2 reads SVGAGI. For the CDR3, the DNA is TGTGCCAGCAACCCGACAGGGGGCGCGAGGCAGCCCCAGCATTTT. Translating gives CASNPTGGARQPQHF.

This chain links TRBV5-6 with TRBJ2-7; tentative D call: TRBD1 (6 bases). V gave up 3 bases and J gave up 2 bases, with 9 bases separating them. In germline, CDR1 is SGHDT, CDR2 YYEEEE. This CDR3 is 13 amino acids long. This CDR3 is CASSSQGPYEQYF. In DNA, the CDR3 is TGTGCCAGCAGCTCCCAGGGGCCCTACGAGCAGTACTTC.

V usage is TRBV29-1 and J usage is TRBJ2-3; TRBD1 matches at 10 bases. The V gene end was trimmed by 4 bases and the J gene end by 3 bases; junction bases not matched to a gene: 7. The CDR3 totals 15 residues. Looked up from germline, CDR1 is SQVTM and CDR2 is ANQGSEA. The CDR3, as DNA: TGCAGCGTTGGGACGGACAGGGGGTATACAGATACGCAGTATTTT. Translated: CSVGTDRGYTDTQYF.

This chain uses TRBV5-1 with TRBJ2-3; D might be TRBD2 (6 bases). V was clipped by 4 bases and J by 2 bases, with 14 bases between them. Germline V gene sequence: CDR1 SGHRS, CDR2 YFSETQ. The CDR3 loop spans 15 amino acids. DNA for the CDR3: TGCGCCAGCAGCCAACAGCGGGTCCCCACAGATACGCAGTATTTT. Its translation: CASSQQRVPTDTQYF.